This T cell receptor beta chain was sequenced in a study of technical replicates of blood from several donors. V was cut by 6 bases and J by 5 bases, with 17 bases left in between. The length of the CDR3 is 14 residues. CDR1 and CDR2 (germline): SGHRS, YFSETQ. Libraries were prepared by immunoSEQ multiplex PCR; TCRdb keeps only in-frame clonotypes and omits some of them. The top ten hold 4.7% of the sample, which has almost 70,000 clones, approximately 90% seen once. The sequencing input was PBMCs. The chain uses TRBV5-1 and TRBJ2-5, with D maybe TRBD1 (8 bases). The receptor was derived from a human donor in good health. Some clones in this sample may be carry-over from other donors' samples. The DNA for the CDR3 is TGCGCCAGCAAACGTACAGGGGGAGGGGAGACCCAGTACTTC. Protein product: CASKRTGGGETQYF.